This section outlines one T cell receptor (beta chain) sequence together with its context. The CDR3 totals 13 residues. Germline CDR1 reads KGHSH; CDR2 reads LQKENI. V was cut by 4 bases and J by 5 bases, with 9 bases left in between. Regarding treatment: preoperative locoregional IRX-2 cytokine immunotherapy. This phase Ib study tested locoregional IRX-2 cytokine immunotherapy given before surgery. Clones were sequenced by immunoSEQ multiplex PCR, and TCRdb holds only the in-frame ones, with some missing. Of around 88,000 clones detected, about nine tenths appear once; the ten largest clones hold around 2%. The source of the sample is a study of preoperative IRX-2 immunotherapy in early breast cancer.

The sample here was tumor tissue, taken after IRX-2 immunotherapy. This TCR was recovered from a human donor with breast cancer. The chain joins TRBV18 to TRBJ2-1; TRBD1 might be the D (5 bases). CDR3 in DNA: TGTGCCAGCTCACAGGGGCGCGACAATGAGCAGTTCTTC. Its protein product is CASSQGRDNEQFF.